These T cell receptor beta chains were read from a single sample in a study of cytotoxic CD8 clonotypes in ibrutinib-treated CLL. Measured with immunoSEQ multiplex PCR; TCRdb has only the in-frame clones, and not every one. The table records around 300,000 clones, roughly 80% of them present only once. Sequenced material: PBMCs, taken before ibrutinib treatment. Source of these receptors: a human donor with chronic lymphocytic leukemia. Each CDR3 is given with its conserved first and last residue. The order of the fields is CDR3 DNA, CDR3 protein, clone size, V gene, J gene, D gene. A D gene is named only where the DNA matches it firmly. Clone size is stated in some rows and not others, as once, few, many or a class when expanded.

CDR3nt: TGTGCCAGCAGCTTGGTTCGGGGGAGTGATACGCAGTATTTT; CDR3aa: CASSLVRGSDTQYF; abundance: .; v_gene: TRBV5-5; j_gene: TRBJ2-3; d_gene: .
CDR3nt: TGTGCCAGCAGTCTTAGTTCATCTGGGGCCAACGTCCTGACTTTC; CDR3aa: CASSLSSSGANVLTF; abundance: .; v_gene: TRBV2; j_gene: TRBJ2-6; d_gene: .
CDR3nt: TGTGCCAGTACTAAGCGTATTGCGAACACCGGGGAGCTGTTTTTT; CDR3aa: CASTKRIANTGELFF; abundance: .; v_gene: TRBV19; j_gene: TRBJ2-2; d_gene: .
CDR3nt: TGCGCCAGCAGACAAAACAGGGAATACGAGCAGTACTTC; CDR3aa: CASRQNREYEQYF; abundance: .; v_gene: TRBV5-1; j_gene: TRBJ2-7; d_gene: .
CDR3nt: TGTGCCAGCAGCATCCTAGCGAGCTCCTACAATGAGCAGTTCTTC; CDR3aa: CASSILASSYNEQFF; abundance: few; v_gene: TRBV7-3; j_gene: TRBJ2-1; d_gene: .
CDR3nt: TGCGCCAGCAGCCAAGATGGGGGCAGGCATTCCGAAGCTTTCTTT; CDR3aa: CASSQDGGRHSEAFF; abundance: .; v_gene: TRBV4-1; j_gene: TRBJ1-1; d_gene: .
CDR3nt: TGCAGCGTTGGGGAACAGGGCTGGTATGGCTACACCTTC; CDR3aa: CSVGEQGWYGYTF; abundance: .; v_gene: TRBV29-1; j_gene: TRBJ1-2; d_gene: .
CDR3nt: TGTGCCACCAGCAGATATGGAGAGCTAGCGGGAGAGACCCAGTACTTC; CDR3aa: CATSRYGELAGETQYF; abundance: .; v_gene: TRBV15; j_gene: TRBJ2-5; d_gene: TRBD2
CDR3nt: TGCGCCAGCAGCTTGCCAGCCTCCTACGAGCAGTACTTC; CDR3aa: CASSLPASYEQYF; abundance: .; v_gene: TRBV5-1; j_gene: TRBJ2-7; d_gene: .
CDR3nt: TGTGCCAGCAGGCAACAGACAGGAATTCAGCCCCAGCATTTT; CDR3aa: CASRQQTGIQPQHF; abundance: .; v_gene: TRBV6-1; j_gene: TRBJ1-5; d_gene: .
CDR3nt: TGTGCCAGCAGCGTAGGGGGACTAGCCCCCTACAATGAGCAGTTCTTC; CDR3aa: CASSVGGLAPYNEQFF; abundance: .; v_gene: TRBV9; j_gene: TRBJ2-1; d_gene: TRBD2
CDR3nt: TGTGCCAGCAGTGAAACCGGGACTGGCTACAATGAGCAGTTCTTC; CDR3aa: CASSETGTGYNEQFF; abundance: once; v_gene: TRBV2; j_gene: TRBJ2-1; d_gene: .
CDR3nt: TGTGCCAGCAGTTTGGGGACATTCGGCTATGGCTACACCTTC; CDR3aa: CASSLGTFGYGYTF; abundance: .; v_gene: TRBV28; j_gene: TRBJ1-2; d_gene: .
CDR3nt: TGTGCCAGCAGCTTAACCCTACGCCTAGACGGAGCCCGCTGGTTTGAGCAGTTCTTC; CDR3aa: CASSLTLRLDGARWFEQFF; abundance: .; v_gene: TRBV7-9; j_gene: TRBJ2-1; d_gene: .
CDR3nt: TGTGCCAGCAGCTTCAGGGATGGAAACACTGAAGCTTTCTTT; CDR3aa: CASSFRDGNTEAFF; abundance: .; v_gene: TRBV7-9; j_gene: TRBJ1-1; d_gene: .
CDR3nt: TGTGCCAGCAGTCGGGGGTCCTATGGCTACACCTTC; CDR3aa: CASSRGSYGYTF; abundance: once; v_gene: TRBV11-2; j_gene: TRBJ1-2; d_gene: .
CDR3nt: TGTGCCAGGCCGGAACTAGCAGAAGACTACGAGCAGTACTTC; CDR3aa: CARPELAEDYEQYF; abundance: .; v_gene: TRBV7-3; j_gene: TRBJ2-7; d_gene: .
CDR3nt: TGTGCCAGCAGTTACGAGTTGAGCTATGGCTACACCTTC; CDR3aa: CASSYELSYGYTF; abundance: .; v_gene: TRBV6-5; j_gene: TRBJ1-2; d_gene: .
CDR3nt: TGTGCCAGCTCAACCGGACAGGGTCAAGAGACCCAGTACTTC; CDR3aa: CASSTGQGQETQYF; abundance: .; v_gene: TRBV18; j_gene: TRBJ2-5; d_gene: TRBD1
CDR3nt: TGTGCCAGCAGTTTTGGTAGGGGGACAGATACGCAGTATTTT; CDR3aa: CASSFGRGTDTQYF; abundance: .; v_gene: TRBV27; j_gene: TRBJ2-3; d_gene: .
CDR3nt: TGTGCCAGCTCATCTCGGGACAGGTCTTACAATGAGCAGTTCTTC; CDR3aa: CASSSRDRSYNEQFF; abundance: .; v_gene: TRBV18; j_gene: TRBJ2-1; d_gene: TRBD1
CDR3nt: TGTGCCTGGAGTAGGGGCCGAACCCGCTCTGGGGCCAACGTCCTGACTTTC; CDR3aa: CAWSRGRTRSGANVLTF; abundance: .; v_gene: TRBV30; j_gene: TRBJ2-6; d_gene: .
CDR3nt: TGCAGCGTCGAGGACAGGGACGATGAGCAGTTCTTC; CDR3aa: CSVEDRDDEQFF; abundance: .; v_gene: TRBV29-1; j_gene: TRBJ2-1; d_gene: TRBD1
CDR3nt: TGTGCCAGCAGCAGGAGCGGGAGGGAGCACGAGCAGTACTTC; CDR3aa: CASSRSGREHEQYF; abundance: .; v_gene: TRBV9; j_gene: TRBJ2-7; d_gene: TRBD2
CDR3nt: TGTGCCAGCAGCGCCAGCATGGAAGCTTTCTTT; CDR3aa: CASSASMEAFF; abundance: .; v_gene: TRBV5-6; j_gene: TRBJ1-1; d_gene: .
CDR3nt: TGTGCCAGCTCCCTCCGGTGGTCCTACGAGCAGTACTTC; CDR3aa: CASSLRWSYEQYF; abundance: .; v_gene: TRBV18; j_gene: TRBJ2-7; d_gene: .
CDR3nt: TGTGCCAGCAGCATGACTAGGACCACCGGGGAGCTGTTTTTT; CDR3aa: CASSMTRTTGELFF; abundance: .; v_gene: TRBV7-6; j_gene: TRBJ2-2; d_gene: .
CDR3nt: TGCGCCAGCAGCCAAGAAGTCATCGGCCGGACCTACGAGCAGTACTTC; CDR3aa: CASSQEVIGRTYEQYF; abundance: .; v_gene: TRBV4-3; j_gene: TRBJ2-7; d_gene: .
CDR3nt: TGTGCCATCACCGGTCTCCAGGGCGGGAACACCGGGGAGCTGTTTTTT; CDR3aa: CAITGLQGGNTGELFF; abundance: .; v_gene: TRBV10-3; j_gene: TRBJ2-2; d_gene: .
CDR3nt: TGTGCCAGCACCTCTTTTGACCCTTACGAGCAGTACTTC; CDR3aa: CASTSFDPYEQYF; abundance: .; v_gene: TRBV7-9; j_gene: TRBJ2-7; d_gene: .
CDR3nt: TGTGCCAGCAGCATTCGGTGGTGGGGGACGGCCGGAAGCTCGGAGACCCAGTACTTC; CDR3aa: CASSIRWWGTAGSSETQYF; abundance: .; v_gene: TRBV13; j_gene: TRBJ2-5; d_gene: .
CDR3nt: TGTGCCAGCAGTTCTTTTAAGGACCCTACTAGCGGGAGGGCTTGGGATACGCAGTATTTT; CDR3aa: CASSSFKDPTSGRAWDTQYF; abundance: .; v_gene: TRBV28; j_gene: TRBJ2-3; d_gene: TRBD2
CDR3nt: TGTGCCAGCAGCCAAGACCCGGGACTAGCGTACAATGAGCAGTTCTTC; CDR3aa: CASSQDPGLAYNEQFF; abundance: .; v_gene: TRBV4-2; j_gene: TRBJ2-1; d_gene: TRBD2
CDR3nt: TGTGCCAGCATTAAGAACACCGGGGAGCTGTTTTTT; CDR3aa: CASIKNTGELFF; abundance: once; v_gene: TRBV2; j_gene: TRBJ2-2; d_gene: .
CDR3nt: TGTGCCATCAGAGGACAGAAATCATCCTACGAGCAGTACTTC; CDR3aa: CAIRGQKSSYEQYF; abundance: .; v_gene: TRBV10-3; j_gene: TRBJ2-7; d_gene: .
CDR3nt: TGTGCCTGGAGTGTCGCGGCTGCGTTCTGGGCCCGCGAGACCCAGTACTTC; CDR3aa: CAWSVAAAFWARETQYF; abundance: .; v_gene: TRBV30; j_gene: TRBJ2-5; d_gene: .
CDR3nt: TGTGCCAGCAGTTACTCGTTACAGATCACTGGCTACACCTTC; CDR3aa: CASSYSLQITGYTF; abundance: .; v_gene: TRBV6-6; j_gene: TRBJ1-2; d_gene: .
CDR3nt: TGCAGTGCAACACTCCAGCAGTATTTT; CDR3aa: CSATLQQYF; abundance: few; v_gene: TRBV20-1; j_gene: TRBJ2-3; d_gene: .
CDR3nt: TGTGCCAGCAGCTTACGCCAGGGGGGCTCGGCTGAAGCTTTCTTT; CDR3aa: CASSLRQGGSAEAFF; abundance: .; v_gene: TRBV7-2; j_gene: TRBJ1-1; d_gene: TRBD1
CDR3nt: TGTGCCAGCAGTGAAAGTGGCAACTACGAGCAGTACTTC; CDR3aa: CASSESGNYEQYF; abundance: .; v_gene: TRBV2; j_gene: TRBJ2-7; d_gene: .
CDR3nt: TGTGCCAGTAGTATACCCGGACTAGCGGGAAGCACAGATACGCAGTATTTT; CDR3aa: CASSIPGLAGSTDTQYF; abundance: few; v_gene: TRBV19; j_gene: TRBJ2-3; d_gene: TRBD2
CDR3nt: TGTGCCAGTAGGAGCTCCAATCAGCCCCAGCATTTT; CDR3aa: CASRSSNQPQHF; abundance: few; v_gene: TRBV27; j_gene: TRBJ1-5; d_gene: .
CDR3nt: TGTGCCAGCAGCTTAACGGGAGGGAGCTCTGGGGCCAACGTCCTGACTTTC; CDR3aa: CASSLTGGSSGANVLTF; abundance: .; v_gene: TRBV5-6; j_gene: TRBJ2-6; d_gene: TRBD2